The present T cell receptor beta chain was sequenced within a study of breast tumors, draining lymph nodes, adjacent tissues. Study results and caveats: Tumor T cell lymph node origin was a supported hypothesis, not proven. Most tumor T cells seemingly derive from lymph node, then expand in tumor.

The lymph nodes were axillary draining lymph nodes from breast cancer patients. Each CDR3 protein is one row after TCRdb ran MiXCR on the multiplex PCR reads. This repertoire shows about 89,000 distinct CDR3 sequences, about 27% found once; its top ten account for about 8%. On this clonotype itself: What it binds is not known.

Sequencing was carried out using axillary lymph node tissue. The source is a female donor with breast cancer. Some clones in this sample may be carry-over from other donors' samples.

The CDR3 here is CASSGTATEKLFF. The CDR3 nucleotides are TGTGCCAGTTCCGGGACGGCGACAGAAAAACTGTTTTTT. This chain uses TRBV19 with TRBJ1-4, with D possibly matching TRBD1 (5 bases). Germline CDR1 and CDR2: LNHDA and SQIVND (reference sequence). Deletions cut 8 bases from V and 8 bases from J, with 15 bases between. The CDR3 sequence is 13 residues long.